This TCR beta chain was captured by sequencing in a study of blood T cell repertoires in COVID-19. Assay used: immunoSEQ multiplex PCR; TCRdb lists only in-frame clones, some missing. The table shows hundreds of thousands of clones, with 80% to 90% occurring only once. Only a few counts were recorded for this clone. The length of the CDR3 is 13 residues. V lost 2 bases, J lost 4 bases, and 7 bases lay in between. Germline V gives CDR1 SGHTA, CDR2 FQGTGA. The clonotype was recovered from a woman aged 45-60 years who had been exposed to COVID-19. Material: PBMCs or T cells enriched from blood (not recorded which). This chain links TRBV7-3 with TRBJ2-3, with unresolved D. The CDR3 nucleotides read TGTGCCAGCAGCTTATTTCAGGCAGATACGCAGTATTTT. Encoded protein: CASSLFQADTQYF. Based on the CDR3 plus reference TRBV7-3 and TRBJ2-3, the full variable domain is GAGVSQTPSNKVTEKGKYVELRCDPISGHTALYWYRQSLGQGPEFLIYFQGTGAADDSGLPNDRFFAVRPEGSVSTLKIQRTERGDSAVYLCASSLFQADTQYFGPGTRLTVL.